This T cell receptor beta chain stems from a study of blood T cells in healthy people across ages. It was with a sample-barcoded 5' primer and a J-beta primer mix that a second PCR of roughly 6 to 12 cycles was run. MiXCR, run by TCRdb on the 5' RACE reads, gives a single entry per CDR3 protein. The data show under 2 million distinct CDR3 sequences, around 35% seen once. V lost 8 bases and J lost 5; bases outside the gene matches: 8. Germline V gives CDR1 SNHLY, CDR2 FYNNEI. The CDR3 spans 14 residues. The sample consisted of blood. The sequence derives from a woman younger than 45 in good health. V gene TRBV2 combines with J gene TRBJ2-5; the match to TRBD2 covers 10 bases. CDR3 sequence (DNA): TGTGCCAGCCGGCAAGCGGGAGGGCCGGAGACCCAGTACTTC. Amino acid sequence: CASRQAGGPETQYF.